This passage covers 10 T cell receptor beta chains from one sample sequenced in a study of blood T cell repertoires in COVID-19. Here immunoSEQ multiplex PCR was the method, and the copy in TCRdb shows in-frame clones only, minus some. The data show under 150,000 clones, 85% seen once. The sequenced sample was peripheral blood. Receptor source: a human donor in a cohort sampled during active COVID-19.

This clone was counted once. The chain links TRBV2 to TRBJ1-1; 7 nucleotides line up with TRBD1. Trimming at V came to 2 bases and at J to 3 bases, leaving 9 bases not matched to a gene. Germline V gene data show CDR1 as SNHLY and CDR2 as FYNNEI. The CDR3 is made up of 16 amino acids. This chain's CDR3 is CASSEKGSGGYTEAFF. The DNA for the CDR3 is TGTGCCAGCAGTGAAAAGGGGTCAGGGGGGTACACTGAAGCTTTCTTT.

The V and J genes are TRBV3-1 (or the pseudogene TRBV3-2) and TRBJ2-4, with D tentatively TRBD1 (6 bases). The CDR3 runs 19 residues. Trimming removed 4 bases from V and 0 bases from J, with 22 bases in between. Per the germline V gene, CDR1 is LGHDT and CDR2 is YNNKEL (reference sequence). CDR3 sequence: CASSPNQKPGHLAKNIQYF. DNA for the CDR3: TGTGCCAGCAGCCCCAACCAAAAACCGGGACACCTAGCCAAAAACATTCAGTACTTC.

The J gene is TRBJ1-5, the V gene TRBV19, with D hard to call. Germline CDR1 is LNHDA and CDR2 is SQIVND (reference sequence). V shed 7 bases and J shed 0 bases, with 13 bases lying between them. This CDR3 is built from 15 residues. The chain's CDR3 is CASTNKNYSNQPQHF. CDR3 coding DNA: TGTGCCAGTACCAACAAGAATTATAGCAATCAGCCCCAGCATTTT.

This chain joins TRBV25-1 and TRBJ1-6; perhaps TRBD1 as D (5 bases). V lost 5 bases, J lost 10 bases, and 21 bases lay in between. Per germline, CDR1 MGHDK and CDR2 SYGVNS. CDR3 size: 16 residues. CDR3 residues: CASSPPRASRRSPLHF. The CDR3 DNA reads TGTGCCAGCAGTCCCCCCAGGGCCTCGCGACGATCACCCCTCCACTTT.

The gene calls are TRBV4-1 and TRBJ1-2; D may be TRBD1 (6 bases). From germline, CDR1 is MGHRA and CDR2 YSYEKL. The length of the CDR3 is 13 residues. The ends were cut back, 4 bases at V and 7 bases at J, with 13 bases in the middle. The CDR3 nucleotides read TGCGCCAGCAGCCCAAACCGGGACATTGGCTACACCTTC. Translation: CASSPNRDIGYTF.

This clone appeared a single time. The junction shows a germline mismatch at one end, possibly a read error. This chain joins TRBV20-1 and TRBJ1-2, with TRBD1 as a possible D gene (5 bases). The CDR3 runs to 13 residues. Germline CDR1 is DFQATT and CDR2 is SNEGSKA (reference sequence). The CDR3 DNA reads TGCAGTGCTAGTTCCGGGGGTGCGGCTGCTAATCCCTTC. It yields the protein CSASSGGAAANPF.

This sequence joins TRBV19 and TRBJ2-3; the D gene is possibly TRBD1 (5 bases). Trimming removed 2 bases from V and 0 bases from J, with 9 bases in between. The CDR3 is made up of 15 amino acids. Germline loops: CDR1 LNHDA, CDR2 SQIVND (reference sequence). CDR3: CASSIKGLSTDTQYF. The CDR3 bases are TGTGCCAGTAGTATAAAGGGGCTTAGCACAGATACGCAGTATTTT.

CDR3 nucleotides: TGTGCCAGCAGCTTTCGTCAGGGAGGGAAGGTAGAGACCCAGTACTTC. It codes for CASSFRQGGKVETQYF. The chain uses TRBV5-6 and TRBJ2-5; TRBD2 aligns across 7 bases. With 2 bases clipped from V and 4 bases from J, the junction kept 11 bases outside the gene matches. This CDR3 contains 16 residues. CDR1 is SGHDT and CDR2 is YYEEEE in the germline V gene.

The chain links TRBV5-1 to TRBJ1-2; 7 bases align to TRBD1. The V gene's germline CDR1 is SGHRS and CDR2 YFSETQ. The CDR3 is 14 residues long. Trimming cost V 4 bases and J 4 bases; bases outside gene matches: 7. The CDR3, as DNA: TGCGCCAGCAGCGGGGGGACAGACTTCTATGGCTACACCTTC. Protein product: CASSGGTDFYGYTF.

J is TRBJ1-4 and V is TRBV5-1, with D unresolved. This CDR3 is built from 16 residues. V shed 3 bases and J shed 4 bases, with 16 bases lying between them. Germline CDR1 and CDR2: SGHRS and YFSETQ. DNA of the CDR3: TGCGCCAGCAGCTCGGAAGGGCGCGGGCATAATGAAAAACTGTTTTTT. Protein: CASSSEGRGHNEKLFF.